The 5 T cell receptor beta chains in this list originate from one sample, sequenced in a study of T-cell reconstitution after alpha-beta-depleted transplantation in children. A TCRbeta library incorporating unique molecular identifiers was prepared. One entry per CDR3 protein, called by TCRdb with MiXCR from the PCR reads. The sample carries about 980,000 distinct CDR3 sequences, roughly 29% recorded once. The specimen comprised PBMCs, mostly from graft donor cells, sampled 360 days after TCRalphabeta/CD19-depleted stem cell transplant. These receptors all stem from a boy younger than two who had a stem cell transplant for SCID, so the T cells may come from the graft donor.

The rearrangement uses TRBV28 and TRBJ2-2, with D possibly being TRBD1 (6 bases). The V gene's germline CDR1 is MDHEN and CDR2 SYDVKM. This CDR3 comprises 17 residues. The V and J ends lost 3 bases and 4 bases respectively, with 18 bases between them. CDR3 protein: CASSFRGRGFFTGELFF. CDR3 coding DNA: TGTGCCAGCAGTTTTCGGGGCAGGGGATTTTTCACCGGGGAGCTGTTTTTT.

The chain joins TRBV29-1 to TRBJ1-2; perhaps TRBD1 as D (6 bases). V lost 4 bases, J lost 5 bases, and 14 bases lay in between. This CDR3 has 13 amino acids. CDR1 is SQVTM, CDR2 ANQGSEA, per germline. The CDR3 here is CSVADSPLYGYTF. Here the CDR3 DNA reads TGCAGCGTTGCGGACAGCCCCCTTTATGGCTACACCTTC.

The gene calls are TRBV2 and TRBJ1-5, with D perhaps TRBD1 (6 bases). Trimming cost V 4 bases and J 5 bases, with 12 bases left between them. Germline CDR1 and CDR2: SNHLY and FYNNEI. The CDR3 is 14 residues long. The CDR3 bases are TGTGCCAGCAGTGGGGGGGGCTTACATCAGCCCCAGCATTTT. This encodes CASSGGGLHQPQHF.

In the case of this clonotype: The conserved phenylalanine or tryptophan is not found at the CDR3 terminus, so this likely reflects a read error. The DNA is left out, because the CDR3 cannot be placed on it with certainty; the CDR3 is given as TCRdb lists it. The chain is built from TRBV6-2 or TRBV6-3 and TRBJ1-2. Including both end residues, the CDR3 is 8 amino acids long. Germline CDR1 MNHEY, CDR2 SVGEGT. The CDR3 loop reads CASSHRWM.

The chain links TRBV27 to TRBJ2-7; D ambiguous. This CDR3 region has 13 residues. V was cut by 5 bases and J by 2 bases, with 10 bases left in between. Germline lookup yields CDR1 MNHEY and CDR2 SMNVEV (reference sequence). DNA of the CDR3: TGTGCCAGCAGTCAACGGAGCACCTACGAGCAGTACTTC. Residues: CASSQRSTYEQYF.